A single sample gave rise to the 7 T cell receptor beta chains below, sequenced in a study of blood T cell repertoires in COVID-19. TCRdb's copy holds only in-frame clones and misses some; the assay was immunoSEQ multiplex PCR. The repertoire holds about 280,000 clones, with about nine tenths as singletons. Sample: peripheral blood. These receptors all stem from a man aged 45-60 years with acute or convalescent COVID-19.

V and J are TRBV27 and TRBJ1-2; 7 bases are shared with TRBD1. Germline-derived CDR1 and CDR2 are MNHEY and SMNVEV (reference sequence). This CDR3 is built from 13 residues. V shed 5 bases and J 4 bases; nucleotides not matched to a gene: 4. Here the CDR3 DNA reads TGTGCCAGCAGTCAGACAGGGTCCTATGGCTACACCTTC. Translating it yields CASSQTGSYGYTF.

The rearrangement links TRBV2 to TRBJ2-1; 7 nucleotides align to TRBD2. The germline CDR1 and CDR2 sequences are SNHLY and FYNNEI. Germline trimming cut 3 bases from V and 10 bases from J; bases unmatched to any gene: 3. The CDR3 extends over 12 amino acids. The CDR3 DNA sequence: TGTGCCAGCAGTGATGTGGGGGGGGAGCAGTTCTTC. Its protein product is CASSDVGGEQFF.

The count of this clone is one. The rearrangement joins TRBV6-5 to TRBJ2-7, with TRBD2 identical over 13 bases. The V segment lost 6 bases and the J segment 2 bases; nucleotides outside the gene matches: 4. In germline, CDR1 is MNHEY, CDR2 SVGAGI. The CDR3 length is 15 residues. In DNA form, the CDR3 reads TGTGCCAGCAGCCCCGGGACTAGCGGGACCTACGAGCAGTACTTC. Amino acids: CASSPGTSGTYEQYF.

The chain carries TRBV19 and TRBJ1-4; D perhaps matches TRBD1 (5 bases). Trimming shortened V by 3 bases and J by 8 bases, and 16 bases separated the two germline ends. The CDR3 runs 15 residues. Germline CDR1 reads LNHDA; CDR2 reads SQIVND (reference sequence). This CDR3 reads CASSIGWTLGEKLFF. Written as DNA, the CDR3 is TGTGCCAGTAGTATTGGTTGGACACTGGGGGAAAAACTGTTTTTT.

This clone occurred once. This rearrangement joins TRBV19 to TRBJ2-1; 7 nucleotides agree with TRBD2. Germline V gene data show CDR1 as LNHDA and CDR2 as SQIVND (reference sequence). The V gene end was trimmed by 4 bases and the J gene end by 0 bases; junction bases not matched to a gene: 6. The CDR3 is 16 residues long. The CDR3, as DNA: TGTGCCAGTAGTACCCCCGGGGGGAACTCCTACAATGAGCAGTTCTTC. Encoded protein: CASSTPGGNSYNEQFF.

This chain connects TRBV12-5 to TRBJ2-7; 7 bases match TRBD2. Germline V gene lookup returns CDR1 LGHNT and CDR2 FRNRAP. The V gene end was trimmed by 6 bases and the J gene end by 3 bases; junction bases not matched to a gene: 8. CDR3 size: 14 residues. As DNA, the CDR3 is TGTGCTAGTGGCCCCGGGGGGATCCTCTACGAGCAGTACTTC. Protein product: CASGPGGILYEQYF.

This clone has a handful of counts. CDR3 region: CASSLGVGGSNQPQHF. The CDR3 DNA reads TGCGCCAGCAGCTTGGGGGTTGGCGGAAGCAATCAGCCCCAGCATTTT. This chain links TRBV5-1 with TRBJ1-5; D remains unclear. CDR3 size: 16 residues. V lost 0 bases and J lost 1, with 11 bases in between. Germline V gene sequence: CDR1 SGHRS, CDR2 YFSETQ.